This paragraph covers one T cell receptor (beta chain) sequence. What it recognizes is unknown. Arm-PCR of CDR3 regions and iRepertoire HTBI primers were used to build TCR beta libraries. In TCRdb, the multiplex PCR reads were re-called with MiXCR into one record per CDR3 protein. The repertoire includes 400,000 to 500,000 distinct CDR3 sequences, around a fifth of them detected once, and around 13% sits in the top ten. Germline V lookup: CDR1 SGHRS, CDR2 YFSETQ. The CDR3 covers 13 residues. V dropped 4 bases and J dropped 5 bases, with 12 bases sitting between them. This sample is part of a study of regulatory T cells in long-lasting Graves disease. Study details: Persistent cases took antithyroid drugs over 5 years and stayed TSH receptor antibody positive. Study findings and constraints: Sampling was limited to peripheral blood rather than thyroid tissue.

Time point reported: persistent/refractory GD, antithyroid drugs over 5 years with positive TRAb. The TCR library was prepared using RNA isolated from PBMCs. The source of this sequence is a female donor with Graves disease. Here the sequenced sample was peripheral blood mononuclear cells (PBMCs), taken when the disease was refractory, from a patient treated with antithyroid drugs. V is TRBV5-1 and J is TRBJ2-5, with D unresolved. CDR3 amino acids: CASSPSEVETQYF. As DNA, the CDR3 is TGCGCCAGCAGCCCCTCTGAGGTTGAGACCCAGTACTTC. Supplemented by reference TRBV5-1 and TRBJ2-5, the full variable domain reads KAGVTQTPRYLIKTRGQQVTLSCSPISGHRSVSWYQQTPGQGLQFLFEYFSETQRNKGNFPGRFSGRQFSNSRSEMNVSTLELGDSALYLCASSPSEVETQYFGPGTRLLVL.